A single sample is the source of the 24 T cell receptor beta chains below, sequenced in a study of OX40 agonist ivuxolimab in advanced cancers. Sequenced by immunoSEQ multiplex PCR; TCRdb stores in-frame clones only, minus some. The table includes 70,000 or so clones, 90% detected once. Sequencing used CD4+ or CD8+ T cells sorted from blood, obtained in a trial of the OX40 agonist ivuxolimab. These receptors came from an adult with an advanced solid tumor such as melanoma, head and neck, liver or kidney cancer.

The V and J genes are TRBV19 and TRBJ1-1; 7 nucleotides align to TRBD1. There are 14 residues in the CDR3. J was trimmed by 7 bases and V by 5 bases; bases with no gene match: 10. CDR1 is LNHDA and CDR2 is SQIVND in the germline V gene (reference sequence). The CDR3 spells CASSATPGGLEAFF. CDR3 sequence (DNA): TGTGCCAGTAGTGCCACCCCAGGGGGGCTTGAAGCTTTCTTT.

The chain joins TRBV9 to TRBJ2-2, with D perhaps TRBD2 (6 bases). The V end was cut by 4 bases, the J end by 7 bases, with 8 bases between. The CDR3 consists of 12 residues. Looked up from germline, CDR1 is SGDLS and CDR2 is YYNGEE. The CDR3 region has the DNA TGTGCCAGCAGCAACGGGGGCGGGGAGCTGTTTTTT. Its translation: CASSNGGGELFF.

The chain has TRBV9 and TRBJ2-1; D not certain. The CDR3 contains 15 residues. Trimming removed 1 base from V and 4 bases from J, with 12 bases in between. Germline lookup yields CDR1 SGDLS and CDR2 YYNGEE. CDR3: CASSVFASAYNEQFF. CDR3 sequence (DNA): TGTGCCAGCAGCGTATTTGCTTCGGCTTACAATGAGCAGTTCTTC.

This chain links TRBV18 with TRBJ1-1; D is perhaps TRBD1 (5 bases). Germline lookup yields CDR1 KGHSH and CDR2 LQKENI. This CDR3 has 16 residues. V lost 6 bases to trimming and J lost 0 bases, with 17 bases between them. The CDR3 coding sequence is TGTGCCAGCTCCCCAGGGTCTGGGTTGTTGAACACTGAAGCTTTCTTT. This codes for CASSPGSGLLNTEAFF.

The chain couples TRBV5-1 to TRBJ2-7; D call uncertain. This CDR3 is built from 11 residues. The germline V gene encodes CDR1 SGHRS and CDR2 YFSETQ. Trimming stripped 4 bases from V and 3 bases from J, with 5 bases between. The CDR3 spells CASSQNYEQYF. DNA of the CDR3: TGCGCCAGCAGCCAGAACTACGAGCAGTACTTC.

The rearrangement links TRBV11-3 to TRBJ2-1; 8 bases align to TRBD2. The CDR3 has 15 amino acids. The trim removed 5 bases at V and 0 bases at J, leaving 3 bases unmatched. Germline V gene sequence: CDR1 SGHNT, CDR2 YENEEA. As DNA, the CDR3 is TGTGCCAGCAGCATAGCGGGGAACTCCTACAATGAGCAGTTCTTC. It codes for CASSIAGNSYNEQFF.

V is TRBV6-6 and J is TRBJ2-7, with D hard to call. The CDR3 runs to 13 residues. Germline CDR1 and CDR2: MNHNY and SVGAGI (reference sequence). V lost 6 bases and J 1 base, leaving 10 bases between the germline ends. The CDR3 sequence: CASRPGPSYEQYF. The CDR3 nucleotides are TGTGCCAGCAGACCGGGTCCATCCTACGAGCAGTACTTC.

CDR3 sequence (DNA): TGTGCCTGGTCGGGACTAGCGGGAGGTTCCTACAATGAGCAGTTCTTC. Residues: CAWSGLAGGSYNEQFF. The J gene is TRBJ2-1, the V gene TRBV30; 15 bases line up with TRBD2. The ends lost 5 bases at V and 1 base at J; junction bases unmatched: 3. Per the germline V gene, CDR1 is GTSNPN and CDR2 is SVGIG (reference sequence). The CDR3 length is 16 residues.

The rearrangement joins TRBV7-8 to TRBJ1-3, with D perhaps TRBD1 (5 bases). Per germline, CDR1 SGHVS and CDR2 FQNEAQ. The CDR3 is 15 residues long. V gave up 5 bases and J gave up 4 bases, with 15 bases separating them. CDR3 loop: CASSPSTGGGNTIYF. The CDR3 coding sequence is TGTGCCAGCAGCCCAAGCACAGGAGGAGGAAACACCATATATTTT.

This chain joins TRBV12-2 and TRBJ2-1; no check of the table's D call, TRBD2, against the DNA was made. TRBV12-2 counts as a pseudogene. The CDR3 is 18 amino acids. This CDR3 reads CASRQRPLLADLYNEQFF. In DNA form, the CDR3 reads TGTGCAAGTCGCCAACGTCCTTTACTAGCGGACCTATACAATGAGCAGTTCTTC.

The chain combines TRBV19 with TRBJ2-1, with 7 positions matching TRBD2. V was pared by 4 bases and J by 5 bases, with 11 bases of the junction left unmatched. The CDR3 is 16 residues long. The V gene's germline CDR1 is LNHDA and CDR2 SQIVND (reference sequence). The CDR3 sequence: CASSSLAAPRDNEQFF. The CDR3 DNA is TGTGCCAGTAGTAGCCTAGCGGCCCCAAGAGACAATGAGCAGTTCTTC.

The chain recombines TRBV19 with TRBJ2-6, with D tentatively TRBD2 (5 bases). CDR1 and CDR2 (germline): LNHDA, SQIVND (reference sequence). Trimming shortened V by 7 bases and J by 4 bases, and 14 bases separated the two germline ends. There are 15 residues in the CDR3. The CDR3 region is CASIPGESGANVLTF. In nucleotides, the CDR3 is TGTGCCAGTATCCCCGGGGAGTCAGGGGCCAACGTCCTGACTTTC.

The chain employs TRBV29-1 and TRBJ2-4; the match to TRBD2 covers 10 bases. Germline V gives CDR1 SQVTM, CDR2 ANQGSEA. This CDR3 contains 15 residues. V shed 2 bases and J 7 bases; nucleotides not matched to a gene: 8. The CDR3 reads CSVETSGKRGNIQYF. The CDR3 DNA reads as TGCAGCGTTGAAACTAGCGGGAAAAGGGGTAACATTCAGTACTTC.

This chain's CDR3 is CASNNIPDREGYGYTF. Written as DNA, the CDR3 is TGTGCCAGTAATAATATTCCCGACAGGGAGGGATATGGCTACACCTTC. The chain employs TRBV19 and TRBJ1-2; 7 bases line up with TRBD1. The CDR3 has 16 amino acids. J was trimmed by 5 bases and V by 7 bases; bases with no gene match: 16. Germline V gives CDR1 LNHDA, CDR2 SQIVND (reference sequence).

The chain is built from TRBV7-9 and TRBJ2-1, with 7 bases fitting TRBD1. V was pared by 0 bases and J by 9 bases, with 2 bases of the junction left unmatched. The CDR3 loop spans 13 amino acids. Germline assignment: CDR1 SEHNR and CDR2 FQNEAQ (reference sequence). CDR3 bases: TGTGCCAGCAGCTTAGCCAGGGGGACTGAGCAGTTCTTC. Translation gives CASSLARGTEQFF.

The CDR3 nucleotides are TGTGCCAGCAGCTTAGTCCCTAGCGCGGCCTACGAGCAGTACTTC. Protein sequence: CASSLVPSAAYEQYF. The chain employs TRBV7-9 and TRBJ2-7, with a weak D call TRBD2 (6 bases). V shed 1 base and J shed 2 bases, with 12 bases lying between them. The length of the CDR3 is 15 residues. CDR1 is SEHNR, CDR2 FQNEAQ, per germline (reference sequence).

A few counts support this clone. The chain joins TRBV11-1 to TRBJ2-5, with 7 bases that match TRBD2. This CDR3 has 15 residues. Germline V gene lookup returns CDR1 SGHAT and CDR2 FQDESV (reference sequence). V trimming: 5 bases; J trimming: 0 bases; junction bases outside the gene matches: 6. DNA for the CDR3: TGTGCCAGCAGCCGGCCTAGCGGAGACCAAGAGACCCAGTACTTC. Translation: CASSRPSGDQETQYF. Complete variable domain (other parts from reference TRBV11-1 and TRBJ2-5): EAEVAQSPRYKITEKSQAVAFWCDPISGHATLYWYRQILGQGPELLVQFQDESVVDDSQLPKDRFSAERLKGVDSTLKIQPAELGDSAMYLCASSRPSGDQETQYFGPGTRLLVL.

The CDR3 spells CASWLAGAQETQYF. CDR3 DNA: TGTGCCAGCTGGCTCGCAGGGGCTCAAGAGACCCAGTACTTC. This rearrangement joins TRBV2 to TRBJ2-5; tentatively, D is TRBD1 (6 bases). The CDR3 contains 14 residues. Per germline, CDR1 SNHLY and CDR2 FYNNEI. V was pared by 8 bases and J by 2 bases, with 15 bases between.

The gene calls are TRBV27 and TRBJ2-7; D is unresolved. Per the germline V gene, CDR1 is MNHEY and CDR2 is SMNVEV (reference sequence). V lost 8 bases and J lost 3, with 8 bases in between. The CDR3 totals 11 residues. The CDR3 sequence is CASSGSYEQYF. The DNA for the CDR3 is TGTGCCAGCTCGGGCAGCTACGAGCAGTACTTC.

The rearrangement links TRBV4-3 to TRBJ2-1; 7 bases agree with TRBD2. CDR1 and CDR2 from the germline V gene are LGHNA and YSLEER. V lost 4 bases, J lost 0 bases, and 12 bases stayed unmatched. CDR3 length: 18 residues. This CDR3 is CASSLSTTSVSSYNEQFF. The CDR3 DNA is TGCGCCAGCAGCCTTTCCACCACTAGCGTAAGCTCCTACAATGAGCAGTTCTTC.

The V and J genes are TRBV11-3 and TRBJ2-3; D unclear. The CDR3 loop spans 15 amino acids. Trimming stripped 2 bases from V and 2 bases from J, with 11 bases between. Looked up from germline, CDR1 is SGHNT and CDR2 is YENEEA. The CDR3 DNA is TGTGCCAGCAGCTTAAGACAAGGGAACACAGATACGCAGTATTTT. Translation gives CASSLRQGNTDTQYF.

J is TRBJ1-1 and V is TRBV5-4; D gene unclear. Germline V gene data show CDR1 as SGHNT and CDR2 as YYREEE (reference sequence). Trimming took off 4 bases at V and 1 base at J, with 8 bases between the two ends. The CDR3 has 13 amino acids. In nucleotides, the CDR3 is TGTGCCAGCAGCGAGGGCTGGAACACTGAAGCTTTCTTT. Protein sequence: CASSEGWNTEAFF.

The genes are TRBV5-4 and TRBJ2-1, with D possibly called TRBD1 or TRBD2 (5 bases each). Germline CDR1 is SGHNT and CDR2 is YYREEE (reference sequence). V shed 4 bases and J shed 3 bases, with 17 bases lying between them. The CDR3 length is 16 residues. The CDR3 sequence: CASSTRDRGDYNEQFF. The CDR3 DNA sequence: TGTGCCAGCAGCACCCGGGACCGCGGAGACTACAATGAGCAGTTCTTC. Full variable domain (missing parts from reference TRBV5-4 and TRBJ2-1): ETGVTQSPTHLIKTRGQQVTLRCSSQSGHNTVSWYQQALGQGPQFIFQYYREEENGRGNFPPRFSGLQFPNYSSELNVNALELDDSALYLCASSTRDRGDYNEQFFGPGTRLTVL.

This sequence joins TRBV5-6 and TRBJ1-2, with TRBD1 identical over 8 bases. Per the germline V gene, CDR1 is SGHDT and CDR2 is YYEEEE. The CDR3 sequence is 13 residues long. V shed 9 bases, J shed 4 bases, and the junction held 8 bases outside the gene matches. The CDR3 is CATTPGTGYGYTF. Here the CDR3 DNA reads TGTGCCACCACTCCCGGGACAGGCTATGGCTACACCTTC. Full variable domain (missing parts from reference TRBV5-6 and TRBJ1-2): DAGVTQSPTHLIKTRGQQVTLRCSPKSGHDTVSWYQQALGQGPQFIFQYYEEEERQRGNFPDRFSGHQFPNYSSELNVNALLLGDSALYLCATTPGTGYGYTFGSGTRLTVV.